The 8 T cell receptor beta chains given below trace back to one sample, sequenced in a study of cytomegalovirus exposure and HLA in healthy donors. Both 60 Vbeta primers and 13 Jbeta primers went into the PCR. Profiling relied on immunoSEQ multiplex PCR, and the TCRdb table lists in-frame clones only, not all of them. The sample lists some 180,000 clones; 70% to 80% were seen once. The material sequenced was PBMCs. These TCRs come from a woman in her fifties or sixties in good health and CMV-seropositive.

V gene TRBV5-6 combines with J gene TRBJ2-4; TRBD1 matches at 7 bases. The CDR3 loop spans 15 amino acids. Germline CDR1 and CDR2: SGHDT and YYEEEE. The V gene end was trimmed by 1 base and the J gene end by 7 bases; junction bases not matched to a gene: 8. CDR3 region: CASSLSTGKVNIQYF. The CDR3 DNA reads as TGTGCCAGCAGCTTGTCGACAGGGAAGGTGAACATTCAGTACTTC.

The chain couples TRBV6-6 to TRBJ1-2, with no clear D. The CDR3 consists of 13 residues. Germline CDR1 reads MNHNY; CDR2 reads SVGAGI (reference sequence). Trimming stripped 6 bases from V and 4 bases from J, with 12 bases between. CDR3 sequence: CASRSPSAYGYTF. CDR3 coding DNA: TGTGCCAGCAGGAGCCCGTCCGCCTATGGCTACACCTTC.

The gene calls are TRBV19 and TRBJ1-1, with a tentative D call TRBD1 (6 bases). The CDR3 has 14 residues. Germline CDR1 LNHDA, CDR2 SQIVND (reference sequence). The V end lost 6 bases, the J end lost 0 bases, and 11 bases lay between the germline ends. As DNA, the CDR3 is TGTGCCAGTAGGCCACAGGGCGTGAACACTGAAGCTTTCTTT. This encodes CASRPQGVNTEAFF.

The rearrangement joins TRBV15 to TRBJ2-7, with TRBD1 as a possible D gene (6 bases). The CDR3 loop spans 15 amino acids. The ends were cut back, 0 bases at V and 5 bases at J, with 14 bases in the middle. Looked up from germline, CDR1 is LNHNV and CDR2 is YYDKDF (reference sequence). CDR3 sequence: CATSRDRRAGDEQYF. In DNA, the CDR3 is TGTGCCACCAGCAGAGATCGGCGGGCAGGGGACGAGCAGTACTTC.

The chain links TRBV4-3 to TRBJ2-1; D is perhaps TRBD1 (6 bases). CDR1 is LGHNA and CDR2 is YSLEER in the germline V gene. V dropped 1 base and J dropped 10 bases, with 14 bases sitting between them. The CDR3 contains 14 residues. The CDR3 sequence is CASSQGRLTGEQFF. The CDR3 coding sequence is TGCGCCAGCAGCCAAGGACGGCTGACAGGCGAGCAGTTCTTC.

This chain's CDR3 is CASSTRTSGWTDTQYF. CDR3 bases: TGTGCCAGCAGCACCCGTACTAGCGGGTGGACAGATACGCAGTATTTT. V usage is TRBV9 and J usage is TRBJ2-3; 9 nucleotides line up with TRBD2. Germline V gene data show CDR1 as SGDLS and CDR2 as YYNGEE. The CDR3 has 16 amino acids. The junction had 9 bases not matched to a gene; V was cut back by 4 bases and J by 3 bases.

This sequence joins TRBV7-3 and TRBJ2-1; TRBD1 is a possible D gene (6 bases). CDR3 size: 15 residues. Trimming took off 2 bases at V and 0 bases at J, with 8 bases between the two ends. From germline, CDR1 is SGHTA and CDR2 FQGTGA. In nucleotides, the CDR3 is TGTGCCAGCAGCTTAGAAGGGGGCTCCTACAATGAGCAGTTCTTC. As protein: CASSLEGGSYNEQFF.

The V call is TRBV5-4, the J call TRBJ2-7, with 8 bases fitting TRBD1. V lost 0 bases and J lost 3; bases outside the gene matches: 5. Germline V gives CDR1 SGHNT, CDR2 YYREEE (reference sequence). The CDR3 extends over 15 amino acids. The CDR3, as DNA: TGTGCCAGCAGCTTGGAATCGGGACAGGACTACGAGCAGTACTTC. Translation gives CASSLESGQDYEQYF.